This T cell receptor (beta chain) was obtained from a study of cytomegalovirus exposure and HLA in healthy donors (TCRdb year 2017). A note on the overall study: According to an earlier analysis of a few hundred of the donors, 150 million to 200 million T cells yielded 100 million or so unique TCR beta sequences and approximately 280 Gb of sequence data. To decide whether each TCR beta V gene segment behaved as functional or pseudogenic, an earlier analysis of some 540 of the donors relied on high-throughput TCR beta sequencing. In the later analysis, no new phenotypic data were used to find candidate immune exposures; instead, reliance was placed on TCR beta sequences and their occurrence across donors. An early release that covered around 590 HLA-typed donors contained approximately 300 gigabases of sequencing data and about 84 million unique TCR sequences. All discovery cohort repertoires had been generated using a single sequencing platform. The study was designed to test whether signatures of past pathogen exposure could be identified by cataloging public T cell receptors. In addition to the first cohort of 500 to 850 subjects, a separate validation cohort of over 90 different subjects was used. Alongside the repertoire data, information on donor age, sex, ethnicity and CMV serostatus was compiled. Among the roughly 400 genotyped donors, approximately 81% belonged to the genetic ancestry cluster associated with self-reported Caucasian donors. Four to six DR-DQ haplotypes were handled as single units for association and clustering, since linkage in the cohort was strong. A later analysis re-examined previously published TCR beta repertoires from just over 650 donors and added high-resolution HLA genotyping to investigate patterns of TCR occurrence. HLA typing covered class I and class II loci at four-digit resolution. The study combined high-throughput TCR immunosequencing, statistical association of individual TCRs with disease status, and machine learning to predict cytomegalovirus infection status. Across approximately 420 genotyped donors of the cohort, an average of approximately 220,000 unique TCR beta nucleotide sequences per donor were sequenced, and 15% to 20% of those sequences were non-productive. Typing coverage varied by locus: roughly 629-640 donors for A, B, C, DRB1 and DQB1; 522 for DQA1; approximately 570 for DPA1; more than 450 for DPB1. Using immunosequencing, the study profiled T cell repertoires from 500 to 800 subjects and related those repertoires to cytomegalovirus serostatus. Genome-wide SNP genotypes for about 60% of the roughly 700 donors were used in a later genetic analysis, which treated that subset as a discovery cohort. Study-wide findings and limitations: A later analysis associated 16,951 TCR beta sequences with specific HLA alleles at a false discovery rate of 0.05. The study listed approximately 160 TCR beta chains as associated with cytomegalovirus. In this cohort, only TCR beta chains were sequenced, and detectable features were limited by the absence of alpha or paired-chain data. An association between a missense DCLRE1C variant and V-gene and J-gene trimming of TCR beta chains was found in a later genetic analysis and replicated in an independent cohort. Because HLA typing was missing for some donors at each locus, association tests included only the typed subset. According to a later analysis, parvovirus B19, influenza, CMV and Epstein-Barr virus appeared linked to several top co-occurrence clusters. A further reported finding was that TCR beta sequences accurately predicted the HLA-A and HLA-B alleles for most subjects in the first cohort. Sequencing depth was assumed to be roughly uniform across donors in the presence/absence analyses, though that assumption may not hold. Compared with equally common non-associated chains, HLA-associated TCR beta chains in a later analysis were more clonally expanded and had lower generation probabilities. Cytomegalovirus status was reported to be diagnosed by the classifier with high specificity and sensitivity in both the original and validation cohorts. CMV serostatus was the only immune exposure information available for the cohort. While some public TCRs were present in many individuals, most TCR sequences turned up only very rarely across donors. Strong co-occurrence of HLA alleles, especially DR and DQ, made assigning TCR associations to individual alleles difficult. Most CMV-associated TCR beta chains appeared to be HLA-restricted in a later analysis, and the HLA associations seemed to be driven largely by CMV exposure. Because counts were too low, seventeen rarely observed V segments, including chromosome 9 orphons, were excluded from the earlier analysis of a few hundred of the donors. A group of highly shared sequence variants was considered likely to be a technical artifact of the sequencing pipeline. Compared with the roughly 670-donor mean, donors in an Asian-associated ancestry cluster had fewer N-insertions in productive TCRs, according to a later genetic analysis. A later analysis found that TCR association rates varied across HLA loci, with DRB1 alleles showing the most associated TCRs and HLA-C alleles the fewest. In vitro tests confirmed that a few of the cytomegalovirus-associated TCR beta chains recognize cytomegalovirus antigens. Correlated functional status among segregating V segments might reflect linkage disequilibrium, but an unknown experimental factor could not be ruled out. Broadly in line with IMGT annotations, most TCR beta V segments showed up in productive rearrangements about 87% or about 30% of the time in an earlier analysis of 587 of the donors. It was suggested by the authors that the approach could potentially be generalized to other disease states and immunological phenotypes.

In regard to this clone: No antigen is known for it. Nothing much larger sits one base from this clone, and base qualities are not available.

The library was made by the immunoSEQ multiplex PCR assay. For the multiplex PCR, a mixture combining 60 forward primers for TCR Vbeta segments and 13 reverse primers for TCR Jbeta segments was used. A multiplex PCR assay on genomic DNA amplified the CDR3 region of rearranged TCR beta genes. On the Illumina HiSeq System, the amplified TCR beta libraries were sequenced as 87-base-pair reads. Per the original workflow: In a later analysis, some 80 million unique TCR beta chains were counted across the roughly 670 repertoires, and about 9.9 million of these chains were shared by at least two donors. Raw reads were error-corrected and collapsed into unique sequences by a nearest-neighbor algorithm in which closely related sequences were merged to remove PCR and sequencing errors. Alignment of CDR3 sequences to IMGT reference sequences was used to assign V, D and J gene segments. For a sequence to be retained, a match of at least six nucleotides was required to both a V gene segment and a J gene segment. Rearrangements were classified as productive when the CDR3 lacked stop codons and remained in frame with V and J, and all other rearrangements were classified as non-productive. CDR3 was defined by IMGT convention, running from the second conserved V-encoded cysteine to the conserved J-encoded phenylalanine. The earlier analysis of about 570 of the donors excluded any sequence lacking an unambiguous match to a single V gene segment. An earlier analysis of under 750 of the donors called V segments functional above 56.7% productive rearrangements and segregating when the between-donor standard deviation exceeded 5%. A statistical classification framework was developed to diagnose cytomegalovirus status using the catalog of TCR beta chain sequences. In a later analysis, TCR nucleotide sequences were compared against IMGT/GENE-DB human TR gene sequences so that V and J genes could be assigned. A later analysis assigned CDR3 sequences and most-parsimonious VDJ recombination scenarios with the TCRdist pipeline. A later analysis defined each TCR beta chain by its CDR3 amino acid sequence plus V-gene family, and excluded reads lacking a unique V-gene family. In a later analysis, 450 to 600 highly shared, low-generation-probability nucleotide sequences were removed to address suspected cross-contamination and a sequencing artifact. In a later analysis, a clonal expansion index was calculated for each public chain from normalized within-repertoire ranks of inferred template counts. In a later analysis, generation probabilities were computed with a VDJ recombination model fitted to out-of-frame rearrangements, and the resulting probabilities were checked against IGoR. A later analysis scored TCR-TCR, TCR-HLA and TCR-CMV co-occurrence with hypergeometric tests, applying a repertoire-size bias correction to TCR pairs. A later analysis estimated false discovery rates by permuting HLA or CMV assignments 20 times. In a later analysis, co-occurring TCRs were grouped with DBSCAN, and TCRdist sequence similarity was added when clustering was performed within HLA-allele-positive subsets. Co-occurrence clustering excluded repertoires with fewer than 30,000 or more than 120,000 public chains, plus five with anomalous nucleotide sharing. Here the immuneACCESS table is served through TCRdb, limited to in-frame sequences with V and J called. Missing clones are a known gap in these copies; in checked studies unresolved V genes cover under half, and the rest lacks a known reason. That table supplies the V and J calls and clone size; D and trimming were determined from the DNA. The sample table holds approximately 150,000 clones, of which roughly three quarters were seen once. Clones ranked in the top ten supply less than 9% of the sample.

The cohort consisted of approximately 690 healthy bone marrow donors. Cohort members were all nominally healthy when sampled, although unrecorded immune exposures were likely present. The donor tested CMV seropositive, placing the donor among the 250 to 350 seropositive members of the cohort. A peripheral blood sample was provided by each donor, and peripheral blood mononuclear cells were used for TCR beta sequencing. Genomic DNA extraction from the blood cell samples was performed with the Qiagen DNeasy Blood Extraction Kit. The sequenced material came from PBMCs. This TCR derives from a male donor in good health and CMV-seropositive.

The CDR3 region reads CASSRGAGSTDTQYF. The DNA sequence is given as TGTGCCAGCAGCCGTGGAGCGGGGAGCACAGATACGCAGTATTTT. Recombination linked TRBV11-2 to TRBJ2-3; 7 junctional bases match TRBD2. Per the germline V gene, SGHAT is the CDR1 and FQNNGV is the CDR2. The germline V and J ends show losses of 5 bases and 0 bases respectively, and no gene match explains 5 bases of the junction. The CDR3 sequence holds 15 residues, the cysteine and phenylalanine included. Just CDR3 DNA is preserved here, 45 bases in frame from base 1.